Below are 25 T cell receptor beta chains sequenced from a single sample in a study of T cell repertoires in cytomegalovirus infection. TCRdb reprocessed the reads via MiXCR and lists one record per CDR3 protein. The data hold roughly 150,000 distinct CDR3 sequences, with around 30% observed a single time. For these receptors, no antigen is known. The sequencing used CD8+ T cells from cultured PBMCs, collected from culture after CMV antigen stimulation. These receptors were collected from a human donor in good health (CMV status not recorded). Some clones in this sample may be carry-over from other donors' samples.

This chain links TRBV29-1 with TRBJ2-5; D uncertain. Trimming took 8 bases from V and 5 from J, leaving 9 bases between them. Germline CDR1 SQVTM, CDR2 ANQGSEA. This CDR3 spans 10 amino acids. The CDR3: CSYIWETQYF. For the CDR3, the DNA is TGCAGCTATATCTGGGAGACCCAGTACTTC.

The sample holds many counts of this clonotype. This chain uses TRBV7-6 with TRBJ2-7, with D possibly TRBD2 on 5 matching bases. Germline-derived CDR1 and CDR2 are SGHVS and FNYEAQ. Trimming shortened V by 4 bases and J by 2 bases, and 21 bases separated the two germline ends. CDR3 length: 17 amino acids. The CDR3 DNA sequence: TGTGCCAGCAGCTCCCTTAGAAGAAACGGGATTCCCTACGAGCAGTACTTC. Protein: CASSSLRRNGIPYEQYF.

In this sample, this clonotype turned up many times. Since a much larger clone is just one base distant, this may be a read error. The chain recombines TRBV11-3 with TRBJ2-2; D is unclear. This CDR3 contains 12 residues. In germline, CDR1 is SGHNT, CDR2 YENEEA. V was shortened by 5 bases and J by 2 bases, with 3 bases between the two germline ends. The CDR3: CASSPNTGELFF. The CDR3 DNA sequence: TGTGCCAGCAGCCCTAACACCGGGGAGCTGTTTTTT.

The chain employs TRBV2 and TRBJ1-1, with D possibly matching TRBD1 (5 bases). From germline, CDR1 is SNHLY and CDR2 FYNNEI. The CDR3 sequence is 13 residues long. Trimming pared 11 bases from V and 0 bases from J, leaving 13 bases between. CDR3 amino acids: CAGRDPVNTEAFF. The CDR3 DNA sequence: TGTGCCGGTCGGGACCCAGTGAACACTGAAGCTTTCTTT.

The CDR3 loop is CASSPGGSSYEQYF. The DNA for the CDR3 is TGCGCCAGCAGCCCAGGGGGAAGCTCCTACGAGCAGTACTTC. The chain combines TRBV4-1 with TRBJ2-7, with 7 bases lining up with TRBD1. This CDR3 spans 14 amino acids. CDR1 is MGHRA and CDR2 is YSYEKL in the germline V gene. Trimming cost V 4 bases and J 0 bases; bases outside gene matches: 3.

This clonotype was seen a handful of times. The J gene is TRBJ2-7, the V gene TRBV6-6, with a tentative D call TRBD2 (7 bases). The germline CDR1 and CDR2 sequences are MNHNY and SVGAGI (reference sequence). This CDR3 spans 15 amino acids. V lost 0 bases to trimming and J lost 3 bases, with 12 bases between them. The CDR3 here is CASSYSGGRSYEQYF. As DNA, the CDR3 is TGTGCCAGCAGTTACTCCGGGGGGCGCAGCTACGAGCAGTACTTC.

V gene TRBV24-1 combines with J gene TRBJ2-1, with no clear D. The ends were cut back, 3 bases at V and 3 bases at J, with 14 bases in the middle. CDR3 length: 16 amino acids. The germline V gene has CDR1 KGHDR and CDR2 SFDVKD. The CDR3 coding sequence is TGTGCCACCAGTGATACTCAGGCAGCCTACTACAATGAGCAGTTCTTC. Its translation is CATSDTQAAYYNEQFF.

This clonotype was seen repeatedly, ten times or more. J is TRBJ1-2 and V is TRBV2, with 7 bases lining up with TRBD1. CDR1 is SNHLY, CDR2 FYNNEI, per germline. The CDR3 sequence is 13 residues long. After removal of 8 bases from V and 5 bases from J, the junction contained 8 bases not matched to a gene. The CDR3 coding sequence is TGTGCCAGCCTTCAGGACAGGATTTATGGCTACACCTTC. This sequence encodes CASLQDRIYGYTF.

This sequence joins TRBV11-2 and TRBJ2-7; D gene unclear. Looked up from germline, CDR1 is SGHAT and CDR2 is FQNNGV. Trimming took 0 bases from V and 2 from J, leaving 11 bases between them. CDR3 length: 15 residues. CDR3 residues: CASSLDLSGTYEQYF. CDR3 sequence (DNA): TGTGCCAGCAGCTTAGATCTCTCAGGCACCTACGAGCAGTACTTC.

This chain links TRBV2 with TRBJ2-3; 9 bases are shared with TRBD1. The CDR3 length is 15 residues. Trimming at V came to 9 bases and at J to 4 bases, leaving 11 bases not matched to a gene. Per germline, CDR1 SNHLY and CDR2 FYNNEI. CDR3 sequence reads: CARVRDRAVSDTQYF. The CDR3 region has the DNA TGTGCCAGAGTCCGGGACAGGGCGGTATCAGATACGCAGTATTTT.

A single count supports this clonotype. Written as DNA, the CDR3 is TGTGCCAGCAGTTTATACGCCCCATCCCCAGTGACCCTCCACTTT. This gives the protein CASSLYAPSPVTLHF. V is TRBV27 and J is TRBJ1-6; no definite D call. Germline assignment: CDR1 MNHEY and CDR2 SMNVEV (reference sequence). The CDR3 has 15 residues. Trimming removed 1 base from V and 14 bases from J, with 18 bases in between.

This clonotype was picked up a small number of times. The chain joins TRBV5-4 to TRBJ2-1, with TRBD1 matching over 8 bases. Germline CDR1 SGHNT, CDR2 YYREEE (reference sequence). This CDR3 has 13 residues. The ends lost 2 bases at V and 7 bases at J; junction bases unmatched: 2. DNA of the CDR3: TGTGCCAGCAGCTTTCAGGGGGCTAATGAGCAGTTCTTC. It codes for CASSFQGANEQFF. Full variable domain (outside the CDR3, taken from reference TRBV5-4 and TRBJ2-1): ETGVTQSPTHLIKTRGQQVTLRCSSQSGHNTVSWYQQALGQGPQFIFQYYREEENGRGNFPPRFSGLQFPNYSSELNVNALELDDSALYLCASSFQGANEQFFGPGTRLTVL.

Ten or more counts support this clonotype. This rearrangement joins TRBV28 to TRBJ2-5, with 8 bases that match TRBD1. V shed 7 bases and J 3 bases; nucleotides not matched to a gene: 7. Per the germline V gene, CDR1 is MDHEN and CDR2 is SYDVKM. The CDR3 is made up of 14 amino acids. CDR3 nucleotides: TGTGCCAGCATCCCGGACAGGGACGAAGAGACCCAGTACTTC. Its protein product is CASIPDRDEETQYF. Combining the CDR3 with reference TRBV28 and TRBJ2-5 gives the whole variable domain DVKVTQSSRYLVKRTGEKVFLECVQDMDHENMFWYRQDPGLGLRLIYFSYDVKMKEKGDIPEGYSVSREKKERFSLILESASTNQTSMYLCASIPDRDEETQYFGPGTRLLVL.

With regard to this clonotype: At one of its ends the junction is not consistent with the germline gene, which may arise from a read error. This sequence joins TRBV12-3 or TRBV12-4 and TRBJ2-1; unclear D gene. This CDR3 contains 12 residues. CDR3 protein: CASSLVRDEQFF. CDR3 DNA sequence: TGTGCCAGCAGCTTAGTCCGGGATGAGCAGTTCTTC.

This clonotype was detected only a few times. The V and J genes are TRBV12-3 or TRBV12-4 and TRBJ1-2, with a tentative D call TRBD1 (5 bases). The CDR3 consists of 14 residues. The ends were cut back, 3 bases at V and 4 bases at J, with 12 bases in the middle. CDR3 loop: CASSLLGVVYGYTF. CDR3 bases: TGTGCCAGCAGTTTGCTGGGGGTTGTCTATGGCTACACCTTC.

Comments on this clonotype: It may be a read error: a sequence one base away is much more abundant. The chain links TRBV19 to TRBJ2-5, with TRBD2 identical over 9 bases. The CDR3 extends over 15 amino acids. The junction had 8 bases not matched to a gene; V was cut back by 6 bases and J by 3 bases. Germline V gene lookup returns CDR1 LNHDA and CDR2 SQIVND (reference sequence). The CDR3: CASSTPGGGEETQYF. The CDR3 DNA reads TGTGCCAGTAGCACTCCTGGCGGGGGGGAAGAGACCCAGTACTTC.

V is TRBV19 and J is TRBJ2-2; D is unclear. The CDR3 consists of 13 residues. V was trimmed by 7 bases and J by 5 bases, leaving 11 bases between them. From germline, CDR1 is LNHDA and CDR2 SQIVND (reference sequence). DNA of the CDR3: TGTGCCAGTATGGCCAGCGCGACCGGGGAGCTGTTTTTT. Residues: CASMASATGELFF. Combining the CDR3 with reference TRBV19 and TRBJ2-2 gives the whole variable domain DGGITQSPKYLFRKEGQNVTLSCEQNLNHDAMYWYRQDPGQGLRLIYYSQIVNDFQKGDIAEGYSVSREKKESFPLTVTSAQKNPTAFYLCASMASATGELFFGEGSRLTVL.

The chain recombines TRBV20-1 with TRBJ1-6, with unresolved D. This CDR3 is 15 amino acids long. Trimming took 1 base from V and 4 from J, leaving 11 bases between them. CDR1 DFQATT and CDR2 SNEGSKA come from the germline V gene (reference sequence). The CDR3 spells CSARADLPYNSPLHF. CDR3 nucleotide sequence: TGCAGTGCTAGAGCTGACCTTCCGTATAATTCACCCCTCCACTTT.

V and J are TRBV12-3 or TRBV12-4 and TRBJ2-1; 12 bases are a match to TRBD2. Trimming removed 4 bases from V and 12 bases from J; junction bases left unmatched: 13. CDR3 length equals 16 residues. In DNA, the CDR3 is TGTGCCAGCAGTTCCCCCCGGACTAGCGGGGATGGTAGGCAGTTCTTC. Encoded protein: CASSSPRTSGDGRQFF.

This clonotype was found a few times. The chain carries TRBV28 and TRBJ2-7; perhaps TRBD2 as D (7 bases). Germline V gene data show CDR1 as MDHEN and CDR2 as SYDVKM. V gave up 0 bases and J gave up 7 bases, with 16 bases separating them. There are 15 residues in the CDR3. For the CDR3, the DNA is TGTGCCAGCAGTTTATGGAGGGGGGGATTGGGGGAGCAGTACTTC. Its protein is CASSLWRGGLGEQYF.

V is TRBV18 and J is TRBJ1-1, with 7 positions matching TRBD1. V trimming: 2 bases; J trimming: 0 bases; junction bases outside the gene matches: 3. CDR3 length equals 15 residues. Germline assignment: CDR1 KGHSH and CDR2 LQKENI. CDR3 amino acids: CASSPWDRLNTEAFF. The CDR3 region has the DNA TGTGCCAGCTCACCATGGGACAGACTGAACACTGAAGCTTTCTTT.

V usage is TRBV6-6 and J usage is TRBJ2-1; 7 bases align to TRBD2. Per germline, CDR1 MNHNY and CDR2 SVGAGI (reference sequence). Losses at the gene ends were 2 bases for V and 1 base for J; bases not matched to a gene: 5. The CDR3 sequence is 16 residues long. The CDR3 DNA reads TGTGCCAGCAGTTACGATGGGGGGGGTTCCTACAATGAGCAGTTCTTC. Translation gives CASSYDGGGSYNEQFF.

The gene calls are TRBV28 and TRBJ2-7, with D perhaps TRBD1 (5 bases). V lost 2 bases and J lost 5, with 10 bases in between. CDR1 and CDR2 from the germline V gene are MDHEN and SYDVKM. There are 13 residues in the CDR3. In DNA, the CDR3 is TGTGCCAGCAGTTTACAAGGGGCGAACGAGCAGTACTTC. Translated: CASSLQGANEQYF. The whole variable domain, filled in from reference TRBV28 and TRBJ2-7, reads DVKVTQSSRYLVKRTGEKVFLECVQDMDHENMFWYRQDPGLGLRLIYFSYDVKMKEKGDIPEGYSVSREKKERFSLILESASTNQTSMYLCASSLQGANEQYFGPGTRLTVT.

The genes are TRBV7-8 and TRBJ1-5, with D tentatively TRBD1 (6 bases). CDR1 is SGHVS, CDR2 FQNEAQ, per germline. Trimming cost V 3 bases and J 9 bases, with 12 bases left between them. The CDR3 is made up of 13 amino acids. The CDR3 protein is CASSLALGGPQHF. In DNA form, the CDR3 reads TGTGCCAGCAGCTTGGCTTTAGGGGGGCCCCAGCATTTT.

The chain uses TRBV12-3 or TRBV12-4 and TRBJ2-3; 10 positions agree with TRBD2. The junction had 7 bases not matched to a gene; V was cut back by 5 bases and J by 2 bases. The CDR3 is made up of 16 amino acids. CDR3 DNA sequence: TGTGCCAGCAGTCCACGGACTAGCGGCTACACAGATACGCAGTATTTT. Protein: CASSPRTSGYTDTQYF.